The 29 T cell receptor beta chains reported below all come from one sample, sequenced in a study of blood T cell repertoires in COVID-19. Repertoires were generated with immunoSEQ multiplex PCR, while TCRdb's copy carries only in-frame clones and drops some. The data contain around 160,000 clones, 85% to 90% of them singletons. Sequencing was done on a sample of peripheral blood. Source of these receptors: a human donor in a cohort sampled during active COVID-19.

Comments on this clone: Sequence at one end of the junction differs from germline and may be a read error. The V gene is TRBV5-1, the J gene TRBJ2-7; 9 bases are shared with TRBD1. The CDR3 totals 15 residues. Germline loops: CDR1 SGHRS, CDR2 YFSETQ. The CDR3 DNA reads as TGCGCCAGCAGTTTGGGCCCGGGACAGGGCTTCGAGCAGTACTTC. This gives the protein CASSLGPGQGFEQYF.

The chain is built from TRBV3-1 (or the pseudogene TRBV3-2) and TRBJ2-1; 7 bases are a match to TRBD2. The junction had 10 bases not matched to a gene; V was cut back by 5 bases and J by 6 bases. The CDR3 sequence is 15 residues long. Looked up from germline, CDR1 is LGHDT and CDR2 is YNNKEL (reference sequence). For the CDR3, the DNA is TGTGCCAGCAGCTCAAACCTAGCGGCTAGCAATGAGCAGTTCTTC. Translation gives CASSSNLAASNEQFF.

This rearrangement joins TRBV18 to TRBJ2-3, with a possible D match to TRBD1 (6 bases). Germline lookup yields CDR1 KGHSH and CDR2 LQKENI. V lost 3 bases to trimming and J lost 2 bases, with 12 bases between them. CDR3 size: 15 residues. This chain's CDR3 is CASSPGQIDTDTQYF. The CDR3 DNA follows: TGTGCCAGCTCACCCGGACAGATAGACACAGATACGCAGTATTTT.

V and J are TRBV2 and TRBJ1-6; tentatively, D is TRBD1 (5 bases). Germline values: CDR1 SNHLY, CDR2 FYNNEI. Trimming cost V 8 bases and J 5 bases, with 13 bases left between them. This CDR3 has 14 residues. The CDR3: CASRRTGNNSPLHF. The CDR3 bases are TGTGCCAGCCGACGTACAGGAAATAATTCACCCCTCCACTTT.

The chain is built from TRBV27 and TRBJ1-1, with 9 bases lining up with TRBD1. CDR3 length equals 15 residues. V shed 2 bases and J 0 bases; nucleotides not matched to a gene: 1. Germline V gene data show CDR1 as MNHEY and CDR2 as SMNVEV (reference sequence). The CDR3 loop is CASSLGTGMNTEAFF. The CDR3, as DNA: TGTGCCAGCAGTTTAGGGACAGGGATGAACACTGAAGCTTTCTTT.

This chain connects TRBV18 to TRBJ1-5; D possibly corresponds to TRBD1 (6 bases). This CDR3 is 17 amino acids long. In germline, CDR1 is KGHSH, CDR2 LQKENI. Trimming removed 1 base from V and 6 bases from J, with 19 bases in between. The CDR3 DNA follows: TGTGCCAGCTCACCACTAGGCGCAGGGGCATGCAGTCAGCCCCAGCATTTT. Its protein product is CASSPLGAGACSQPQHF.

The CDR3 loop is CASSLTWNTGELFF. The DNA of the CDR3 is TGTGCCAGCAGCTTAACTTGGAACACCGGGGAGCTGTTTTTT. J is TRBJ2-2 and V is TRBV7-9; D is ambiguous. The CDR3 consists of 14 residues. CDR1 is SEHNR, CDR2 FQNEAQ, per germline (reference sequence). The ends were cut back, 2 bases at V and 1 base at J, with 5 bases in the middle.

The chain joins TRBV7-8 to TRBJ1-6; 7 bases align to TRBD1. J was trimmed by 7 bases and V by 5 bases; bases with no gene match: 11. CDR1 SGHVS and CDR2 FQNEAQ come from the germline V gene. This CDR3 spans 16 amino acids. CDR3 coding DNA: TGTGCCAGCAGCGCTCAACCGGGACAGATAAATTCACCCCTCCACTTT. Translating gives CASSAQPGQINSPLHF.

This chain links TRBV5-4 with TRBJ2-7; 11 bases match TRBD2. Germline V gene sequence: CDR1 SGHNT, CDR2 YYREEE (reference sequence). The CDR3 is 17 residues long. The junction had 13 bases not matched to a gene; V was cut back by 2 bases and J by 6 bases. CDR3 loop: CASSLIILAGEYREQYF. DNA of the CDR3: TGTGCCAGCAGCTTAATAATACTAGCGGGAGAGTATCGCGAGCAGTACTTC.

The chain links TRBV2 to TRBJ2-3; 9 bases map to TRBD2. The V segment lost 4 bases and the J segment 2 bases; nucleotides outside the gene matches: 4. This CDR3 is 15 amino acids long. From germline, CDR1 is SNHLY and CDR2 FYNNEI. This CDR3 reads CASSVAGGDTDTQYF. CDR3 nucleotides: TGTGCCAGCAGTGTGGCGGGGGGGGACACAGATACGCAGTATTTT. The full variable domain, rest sourced from reference TRBV2 and TRBJ2-3, is EPEVTQTPSHQVTQMGQEVILRCVPISNHLYFYWYRQILGQKVEFLVSFYNNEISEKSEIFDDQFSVERPDGSNFTLKIRSTKLEDSAMYFCASSVAGGDTDTQYFGPGTRLTVL.

This sequence joins TRBV6-6 and TRBJ1-5, with 11 bases identical to TRBD1. Germline lookup yields CDR1 MNHNY and CDR2 SVGAGI (reference sequence). The J segment lost 5 bases and the V segment lost 5 bases, leaving 5 bases of the junction unmatched. The CDR3 is 15 residues long. CDR3 DNA: TGTGCCAGCAGTACCAGGGACAGGGGGGATCAGCCCCAGCATTTT. This gives the protein CASSTRDRGDQPQHF.

This chain links TRBV28 with TRBJ1-1, with no clear D. Between the trimmed V and J ends, which lost 6 bases and 5 bases, there was a span of 4 bases. CDR3 length: 10 residues. Looked up from germline, CDR1 is MDHEN and CDR2 is SYDVKM. CDR3 sequence: CASRTTEAFF. The CDR3 region has the DNA TGTGCCAGCAGGACAACTGAAGCTTTCTTT.

The V gene is TRBV7-6, the J gene TRBJ2-6; D not resolved. The germline V gene encodes CDR1 SGHVS and CDR2 FNYEAQ. V lost 5 bases and J lost 2, with 13 bases in between. The CDR3 covers 16 residues. CDR3 bases: TGTGCCAGCAGCCCATCAAGCCTGGCTGGGGCCAACGTCCTGACTTTC. Its protein product is CASSPSSLAGANVLTF.

CDR3 sequence (DNA): TGTGCCAGTAGTTCTAAGACAGGTAACACTGAAGCTTTCTTT. Translated, it gives CASSSKTGNTEAFF. The chain joins TRBV19 to TRBJ1-1, with D maybe TRBD1 (6 bases). Trimming removed 5 bases at V and 2 bases at J, with 12 bases between. This CDR3 region has 14 residues. Germline V gene data show CDR1 as LNHDA and CDR2 as SQIVND (reference sequence).

The V call is TRBV11-2, the J call TRBJ2-1, with 7 bases aligning to TRBD2. The CDR3 length is 17 residues. From germline, CDR1 is SGHAT and CDR2 FQNNGV. J was trimmed by 0 bases and V by 4 bases; bases with no gene match: 9. CDR3: CASSWGGSGSSYNEQFF. The CDR3 DNA follows: TGTGCCAGCAGCTGGGGGGGTAGCGGTAGCTCCTACAATGAGCAGTTCTTC.

The rearrangement uses TRBV5-4 and TRBJ2-1; 9 positions agree with TRBD2. This CDR3 is built from 16 residues. Germline V lookup: CDR1 SGHNT, CDR2 YYREEE (reference sequence). The ends lost 3 bases at V and 6 bases at J; junction bases unmatched: 10. CDR3 residues: CASSYAGTSSINEQFF. CDR3 bases: TGTGCCAGCAGCTATGCCGGGACTAGCTCGATCAATGAGCAGTTCTTC.

The rearrangement joins TRBV19 to TRBJ1-3; D uncertain. Trimming pared 0 bases from V and 0 bases from J, leaving 3 bases between. CDR1 and CDR2 (germline): LNHDA, SQIVND (reference sequence). The CDR3 length is 14 residues. In DNA form, the CDR3 reads TGTGCCAGTAGTATAGACAACTCTGGAAACACCATATATTTT. The encoded protein is CASSIDNSGNTIYF.

This clone turned up a few times. V gene TRBV2 combines with J gene TRBJ1-5, with 8 nucleotides matching TRBD1. There are 14 residues in the CDR3. Trimming removed 5 bases from V and 2 bases from J; junction bases left unmatched: 2. Per the germline V gene, CDR1 is SNHLY and CDR2 is FYNNEI. Here the CDR3 reads CASSTGQGNQPQHF. The CDR3 DNA is TGTGCCAGCAGTACGGGACAGGGCAATCAGCCCCAGCATTTT.

The chain employs TRBV9 and TRBJ2-6; possibly TRBD2 for D (5 bases). Germline CDR1 and CDR2: SGDLS and YYNGEE. V lost 0 bases and J 0 bases, leaving 7 bases between the germline ends. This CDR3 is 16 amino acids long. As DNA, the CDR3 is TGTGCCAGCAGCGTAGCGCGGGCCTCTGGGGCCAACGTCCTGACTTTC. This gives the protein CASSVARASGANVLTF.

V gene TRBV7-8 combines with J gene TRBJ1-4; perhaps TRBD1 as D (6 bases). Germline CDR1 SGHVS, CDR2 FQNEAQ. The CDR3 runs 15 residues. V was clipped by 4 bases and J by 0 bases, with 9 bases between them. The CDR3 coding sequence is TGTGCCAGCAGCTCCAGACAGGCAACTAATGAAAAACTGTTTTTT. It specifies CASSSRQATNEKLFF.

V usage is TRBV4-2 and J usage is TRBJ2-3; 12 positions match TRBD2. Germline V gene lookup returns CDR1 LGHNA and CDR2 YNFKEQ. The CDR3 runs to 19 residues. Trimming at V came to 0 bases and at J to 0 bases, leaving 7 bases not matched to a gene. CDR3 residues: CASSQEASGGALSTDTQYF. CDR3 DNA sequence: TGTGCCAGCAGCCAAGAGGCTAGCGGGGGGGCTCTAAGCACAGATACGCAGTATTTT.

This chain uses TRBV25-1 with TRBJ2-1, with 10 bases lining up with TRBD2. Trimming at V came to 5 bases and at J to 5 bases, leaving 12 bases not matched to a gene. This CDR3 comprises 17 residues. The V gene's germline CDR1 is MGHDK and CDR2 SYGVNS. For the CDR3, the DNA is TGTGCCAGCAGTCACGTGGCCACTAGCGGGGTGGACAATGAGCAGTTCTTC. This gives the protein CASSHVATSGVDNEQFF.

The gene calls are TRBV5-1 and TRBJ2-6; D is ambiguous. Germline V gene data show CDR1 as SGHRS and CDR2 as YFSETQ. Trimming shortened V by 4 bases and J by 9 bases, and 5 bases separated the two germline ends. The CDR3 sequence is 11 residues long. Written as DNA, the CDR3 is TGCGCCAGCAGCCTCGTCAACGTCCTGACTTTC. Translation gives CASSLVNVLTF.

The chain uses TRBV9 and TRBJ1-1, with D perhaps TRBD1 (6 bases). V was clipped by 0 bases and J by 4 bases, with 16 bases between them. Germline V lookup: CDR1 SGDLS, CDR2 YYNGEE. There are 16 residues in the CDR3. The CDR3 is CASSVVRRGRGTEAFF. The CDR3, as DNA: TGTGCCAGCAGCGTAGTTCGCAGGGGTCGGGGCACTGAAGCTTTCTTT. Variable domain in full (rest from reference TRBV9 and TRBJ1-1): DSGVTQTPKHLITATGQRVTLRCSPRSGDLSVYWYQQSLDQGLQFLIQYYNGEERAKGNILERFSAQQFPDLHSELNLSSLELGDSALYFCASSVVRRGRGTEAFFGQGTRLTVV.

The chain joins TRBV14 to TRBJ1-2; 7 nucleotides line up with TRBD1. V was pared by 5 bases and J by 4 bases, with 7 bases of the junction left unmatched. This CDR3 comprises 14 residues. Germline V gene lookup returns CDR1 SGHDN and CDR2 FVKESK. The CDR3 spells CASSFDRASYGYTF. The DNA of the CDR3 is TGTGCCAGCAGCTTTGACAGGGCAAGCTATGGCTACACCTTC. The variable domain in full, completed from reference TRBV14 and TRBJ1-2, reads EAGVTQFPSHSVIEKGQTVTLRCDPISGHDNLYWYRRVMGKEIKFLLHFVKESKQDESGMPNNRFLAERTGGTYSTLKVQPAELEDSGVYFCASSFDRASYGYTFGSGTRLTVV.

The rearrangement joins TRBV7-2 to TRBJ2-1, with 9 bases that match TRBD2. Germline-derived CDR1 and CDR2 are SGHTA and FQGNSA. With V trimmed by 2 bases and J by 5 bases, 10 bases remained unmatched. The length of the CDR3 is 17 residues. The CDR3 coding sequence is TGTGCCAGCAGCTTAAGAATAGCGGGAGCAGGCGACAATGAGCAGTTCTTC. This codes for CASSLRIAGAGDNEQFF.

The chain uses TRBV7-6 and TRBJ1-1; D unresolved. CDR3 length: 15 residues. Trimming stripped 5 bases from V and 11 bases from J, with 24 bases between. Per the germline V gene, CDR1 is SGHVS and CDR2 is FNYEAQ. CDR3 sequence: CASSPTAADLVGAFF. The CDR3 bases are TGTGCCAGCAGCCCCACGGCCGCGGATCTGGTTGGGGCTTTCTTT.

This clone was recorded only once. This chain joins TRBV9 and TRBJ2-2; D might be TRBD1 (6 bases). In germline, CDR1 is SGDLS, CDR2 YYNGEE. This CDR3 comprises 15 residues. The V end was cut by 3 bases, the J end by 0 bases, with 9 bases between. Written as DNA, the CDR3 is TGTGCCAGCAGCGGACGGACAGCGAACACCGGGGAGCTGTTTTTT. Protein sequence: CASSGRTANTGELFF. Filled out from reference TRBV9 and TRBJ2-2, the complete variable domain reads DSGVTQTPKHLITATGQRVTLRCSPRSGDLSVYWYQQSLDQGLQFLIQYYNGEERAKGNILERFSAQQFPDLHSELNLSSLELGDSALYFCASSGRTANTGELFFGEGSRLTVL.

The chain uses TRBV6-2 or TRBV6-3 and TRBJ2-5; D is perhaps TRBD2 (7 bases). Deletions cut 5 bases from V and 5 bases from J, with 21 bases between. Per the germline V gene, CDR1 is MNHEY and CDR2 is SVGEGT. The CDR3 spans 16 residues. DNA of the CDR3: TGTGCCAGCAGTCAAGCGGGGCGGGGGACATTGGAGACCCAGTACTTC. This encodes CASSQAGRGTLETQYF.